The 5 T cell receptor beta chains below were found in one sample sequenced in a study of graft-versus-host responses after intestinal transplantation. For these receptors, no antigen is known. Sequencing was performed with immunoSEQ multiplex PCR; in TCRdb, only in-frame clones are kept and a portion is missing. Counted here are more than 95,000 clones, just over 90% occurring once; the ten biggest clones make up under 0.2%. The input for sequencing was unstimulated CD4+ T cells sorted from spleen or lymph node cells, taken before intestinal transplant. Every receptor here comes from a human donor who received an intestinal transplant.

The chain employs TRBV6-5 and TRBJ1-2; no clear D gene. V lost 5 bases to trimming and J lost 0 bases, with 7 bases between them. Germline V gene lookup returns CDR1 MNHEY and CDR2 SVGAGI. The CDR3 runs to 13 residues. Written as DNA, the CDR3 is TGTGCCAGCAGTGAACTCTCTAACTATGGCTACACCTTC. It yields the protein CASSELSNYGYTF.

The chain joins TRBV7-9 to TRBJ1-1; D may be TRBD1 (6 bases). The CDR3 totals 14 residues. V dropped 0 bases and J dropped 3 bases, with 8 bases sitting between them. Per germline, CDR1 SEHNR and CDR2 FQNEAQ (reference sequence). The CDR3 loop reads CASSLAGGHTEAFF. Written as DNA, the CDR3 is TGTGCCAGCAGCTTAGCGGGGGGGCACACTGAAGCTTTCTTT. The full variable domain, completed using reference TRBV7-9 and TRBJ1-1, is DTGVSQNPRHKITKRGQNVTFRCDPISEHNRLYWYRQTLGQGPEFLTYFQNEAQLEKSRLLSDRFSAERPKGSFSTLEIQRTEQGDSAMYLCASSLAGGHTEAFFGQGTRLTVV.

The chain has TRBV5-1 and TRBJ1-6; 7 bases map to TRBD1. Trimming removed 3 bases from V and 4 bases from J; junction bases left unmatched: 4. The V gene's germline CDR1 is SGHRS and CDR2 YFSETQ. The CDR3 spans 15 residues. CDR3 sequence reads: CASSYGTAYNSPLHF. The DNA for the CDR3 is TGCGCCAGCAGCTACGGGACAGCATATAATTCACCCCTCCACTTT.

This chain joins TRBV2 and TRBJ2-5; 8 bases map to TRBD2. The trim removed 3 bases at V and 2 bases at J, leaving 11 bases unmatched. The CDR3 is made up of 17 amino acids. Germline V gives CDR1 SNHLY, CDR2 FYNNEI. The CDR3 DNA reads TGTGCCAGCAGTGAGGGGTCGGGCGGGGGGTCGCAAGAGACCCAGTACTTC. It encodes CASSEGSGGGSQETQYF.

This chain uses TRBV5-1 with TRBJ2-7; 13 bases align to TRBD2. The CDR3 loop spans 16 amino acids. CDR1 is SGHRS and CDR2 is YFSETQ in the germline V gene. The V gene end was trimmed by 5 bases and the J gene end by 1 base; junction bases not matched to a gene: 6. The CDR3 spells CASRSGTSGDSYEQYF. CDR3 coding DNA: TGCGCCAGCAGATCCGGGACTAGCGGGGATTCCTACGAGCAGTACTTC.